These 28 T cell receptor beta chains share one sample of origin, sequenced in a study of blood T cell repertoires in COVID-19. Some clones are missing from TCRdb's copy, which holds only in-frame ones; the method was immunoSEQ multiplex PCR. Of about 160,000 clones in the sample, about 86% were seen once. The sample consisted of peripheral blood. Receptor source: a man aged 45-60 years with active or convalescent COVID-19.

The chain links TRBV5-1 to TRBJ2-1; 10 bases map to TRBD2. The CDR3 contains 15 residues. CDR1 and CDR2 (germline): SGHRS, YFSETQ. J gave up 6 bases and V 4 bases, and 7 bases lay outside the gene matches. CDR3 sequence (DNA): TGCGCCAGCAGCGCGATAGCGGGGGGAACCAATGAGCAGTTCTTC. It yields the protein CASSAIAGGTNEQFF.

CDR3 sequence reads: CASSLGTEAFF. The CDR3 coding sequence is TGTGCCAGCAGCTTGGGGACAGAGGCTTTCTTT. This chain connects TRBV5-4 to TRBJ1-1; perhaps TRBD1 as D (6 bases). Trimming cost V 0 bases and J 11 bases, with 8 bases left between them. Germline loops: CDR1 SGHNT, CDR2 YYREEE (reference sequence). This CDR3 spans 11 amino acids. The variable domain in full, with the rest retrieved from reference TRBV5-4 and TRBJ1-1, is ETGVTQSPTHLIKTRGQQVTLRCSSQSGHNTVSWYQQALGQGPQFIFQYYREEENGRGNFPPRFSGLQFPNYSSELNVNALELDDSALYLCASSLGTEAFFGQGTRLTVV.

The chain recombines TRBV5-8 with TRBJ1-1; 9 bases align to TRBD1. V was clipped by 4 bases and J by 5 bases; unmatched bases: 9. The CDR3 runs 15 residues. CDR1 and CDR2 from the germline V gene are SGHTS and YDEGEE. The CDR3 region has the DNA TGTGCCAGCAGCCTACAGGGGGCATTAAGGACTGAAGCTTTCTTT. Translating gives CASSLQGALRTEAFF.

V gene TRBV3-1 (or the pseudogene TRBV3-2) combines with J gene TRBJ1-2; TRBD1 aligns across 7 bases. Looked up from germline, CDR1 is LGHDT and CDR2 is YNNKEL (reference sequence). This CDR3 region has 16 residues. Trimming removed 2 bases from V and 4 bases from J; junction bases left unmatched: 10. The CDR3 reads CASSQLGGTGAYGYTF. The DNA for the CDR3 is TGTGCCAGCAGCCAATTAGGTGGAACAGGGGCCTATGGCTACACCTTC.

In its sample, this clone was seen once. The CDR3 sequence: CASSRDRVRNYGYTF. Here the CDR3 DNA reads TGTGCCAGCAGCAGAGACAGGGTTAGGAACTATGGCTACACCTTC. The chain combines TRBV3-1 (or the pseudogene TRBV3-2) with TRBJ1-2; 7 bases fit TRBD1. With 5 bases clipped from V and 2 bases from J, the junction kept 8 bases outside the gene matches. In germline, CDR1 is LGHDT, CDR2 YNNKEL (reference sequence). There are 15 residues in the CDR3.

This clone appeared a few times. The V gene is TRBV7-9, the J gene TRBJ2-2; D uncertain. Per germline, CDR1 SEHNR and CDR2 FQNEAQ (reference sequence). The V end lost 5 bases, the J end lost 8 bases, and 9 bases lay between the germline ends. The CDR3 spans 12 residues. This chain's CDR3 is CASSPQTGELFF. DNA for the CDR3: TGTGCCAGCAGCCCCCAGACTGGGGAGCTGTTTTTT.

The gene calls are TRBV6-5 and TRBJ2-3; D might be TRBD1 (5 bases). Looked up from germline, CDR1 is MNHEY and CDR2 is SVGAGI. CDR3 length: 16 residues. V was cut by 4 bases and J by 0 bases, with 14 bases left in between. CDR3 amino acids: CASSSPSQGSTDTQYF. CDR3 DNA sequence: TGTGCCAGCAGTTCCCCCTCCCAGGGTAGCACAGATACGCAGTATTTT.

This chain links TRBV6-5 with TRBJ1-2, with no clear D. V lost 6 bases and J lost 0, with 8 bases in between. This CDR3 spans 13 amino acids. The germline V gene encodes CDR1 MNHEY and CDR2 SVGAGI. The CDR3 bases are TGTGCCAGCAGGGCAGTTGCTAACTATGGCTACACCTTC. Translated: CASRAVANYGYTF.

The chain recombines TRBV3-1 (or the pseudogene TRBV3-2) with TRBJ2-6; TRBD2 agrees at 12 bases. The CDR3 is 17 residues long. V lost 4 bases to trimming and J lost 1 base; unmatched junction nucleotides: 2. Germline V gene sequence: CDR1 LGHDT, CDR2 YNNKEL (reference sequence). CDR3: CASSLGTSGSGANVLTF. The CDR3 nucleotides are TGTGCCAGCAGCCTGGGGACTAGCGGGTCTGGGGCCAACGTCCTGACTTTC.

The CDR3 DNA reads as TGTGCCAGCAGCACCACCGGTATGTTCGAGCAGTACTTC. It is translated as CASSTTGMFEQYF. J is TRBJ2-7 and V is TRBV11-3; D unresolved. Trimming left V 5 bases short and J 6 bases short, with 14 bases between. Germline loops: CDR1 SGHNT, CDR2 YENEEA. This CDR3 region has 13 residues. The full variable domain, in which reference TRBV11-3 and TRBJ2-7 provide the parts outside the CDR3, is EAGVVQSPRYKIIEKKQPVAFWCNPISGHNTLYWYLQNLGQGPELLIRYENEEAVDDSQLPKDRFSAERLKGVDSTLKIQPAELGDSAVYLCASSTTGMFEQYFGPGTRLTVT.

The J gene is TRBJ2-1, the V gene TRBV28; weak D call: TRBD1 (5 bases). V was pared by 7 bases and J by 5 bases, with 12 bases between. Germline CDR1 reads MDHEN; CDR2 reads SYDVKM. This CDR3 spans 13 amino acids. The CDR3 is CASMEIGDNEQFF. The CDR3 DNA reads TGTGCCAGCATGGAGATAGGGGACAATGAGCAGTTCTTC.

This rearrangement joins TRBV11-2 to TRBJ2-5; 10 bases are shared with TRBD2. CDR3 length: 15 amino acids. V was pared by 1 base and J by 4 bases, with 3 bases of the junction left unmatched. CDR1 and CDR2 (germline): SGHAT, FQNNGV. Here the CDR3 DNA reads TGTGCCAGCAGCTTAGGTCTAGCGGGGGTAGAGACCCAGTACTTC. The encoded protein is CASSLGLAGVETQYF.

The CDR3 DNA sequence: TGCAGCGTTGGTCGGGACTTGAACACTGAAGCTTTCTTT. Translating gives CSVGRDLNTEAFF. The chain has TRBV29-1 and TRBJ1-1, with D possibly being TRBD1 (5 bases). The CDR3 is 13 amino acids. V lost 4 bases and J lost 0, with 9 bases in between. The V gene's germline CDR1 is SQVTM and CDR2 ANQGSEA.

This chain joins TRBV4-2 and TRBJ2-3; 7 bases are a match to TRBD2. V lost 0 bases, J lost 7 bases, and 10 bases stayed unmatched. Germline loops: CDR1 LGHNA, CDR2 YNFKEQ. CDR3 length: 16 amino acids. CDR3: CASSQEFAGAGNTQYF. Written as DNA, the CDR3 is TGTGCCAGCAGCCAAGAGTTCGCGGGAGCGGGGAATACGCAGTATTTT.

The J gene is TRBJ2-2, the V gene TRBV19, with TRBD1 matching 9 bases. Germline-derived CDR1 and CDR2 are LNHDA and SQIVND (reference sequence). The CDR3 runs to 14 residues. V shed 4 bases, J shed 7 bases, and the junction held 4 bases outside the gene matches. CDR3 in amino acids: CASSTQGAVGELFF. CDR3 DNA sequence: TGTGCCAGTAGTACACAGGGGGCCGTCGGGGAGCTGTTTTTT. Supplemented by reference TRBV19 and TRBJ2-2, the full variable domain reads DGGITQSPKYLFRKEGQNVTLSCEQNLNHDAMYWYRQDPGQGLRLIYYSQIVNDFQKGDIAEGYSVSREKKESFPLTVTSAQKNPTAFYLCASSTQGAVGELFFGEGSRLTVL.

The chain has TRBV13 and TRBJ2-1, with D possibly TRBD2 on 5 matching bases. The CDR3 covers 15 residues. Germline loops: CDR1 PRHDT, CDR2 FYEKMQ (reference sequence). V lost 7 bases and J lost 4, with 17 bases in between. CDR3 loop: CASNLGGLLYNEQFF. CDR3 nucleotide sequence: TGTGCCAGCAATCTCGGAGGCTTATTATACAATGAGCAGTTCTTC.

V is TRBV7-9 and J is TRBJ1-6, with 9 bases matching TRBD1. Germline trimming cut 5 bases from V and 8 bases from J; bases unmatched to any gene: 10. The CDR3 contains 16 residues. CDR1 and CDR2 from the germline V gene are SEHNR and FQNEAQ (reference sequence). CDR3 sequence: CASSPQGGQGDSPLHF. The CDR3, as DNA: TGTGCCAGCAGCCCCCAGGGGGGACAGGGAGATTCACCCCTCCACTTT.

The chain couples TRBV5-4 to TRBJ1-6, with TRBD1 as a possible D gene (6 bases). Between the trimmed V and J ends, which lost 2 bases and 3 bases, there was a span of 9 bases. Germline V gives CDR1 SGHNT, CDR2 YYREEE (reference sequence). The CDR3 contains 15 residues. The CDR3 sequence: CASSLKDSYNSPLHF. The DNA of the CDR3 is TGTGCCAGCAGCTTAAAGGACAGCTATAATTCACCCCTCCACTTT.

This chain joins TRBV5-6 and TRBJ2-1; weak D call: TRBD1 (5 bases). Germline CDR1 and CDR2: SGHDT and YYEEEE. CDR3 length: 13 amino acids. V shed 2 bases and J shed 6 bases, with 9 bases lying between them. CDR3 loop: CASSFQGVNEQFF. CDR3 coding DNA: TGTGCCAGCAGCTTTCAAGGGGTCAATGAGCAGTTCTTC. Full variable domain (rest looked up from reference TRBV5-6 and TRBJ2-1): DAGVTQSPTHLIKTRGQQVTLRCSPKSGHDTVSWYQQALGQGPQFIFQYYEEEERQRGNFPDRFSGHQFPNYSSELNVNALLLGDSALYLCASSFQGVNEQFFGPGTRLTVL.

This clone was seen more than once but under ten times. J is TRBJ1-3 and V is TRBV5-4; no reliable D call. V was shortened by 5 bases and J by 1 base, with 13 bases between the two germline ends. This CDR3 contains 15 residues. Germline V lookup: CDR1 SGHNT, CDR2 YYREEE (reference sequence). CDR3 residues: CASSITVASGNTIYF. CDR3 bases: TGTGCCAGCAGTATTACCGTGGCATCTGGAAACACCATATATTTT. The complete variable domain, with remaining parts taken from reference TRBV5-4 and TRBJ1-3, reads ETGVTQSPTHLIKTRGQQVTLRCSSQSGHNTVSWYQQALGQGPQFIFQYYREEENGRGNFPPRFSGLQFPNYSSELNVNALELDDSALYLCASSITVASGNTIYFGEGSWLTVV.

The chain has TRBV29-1 and TRBJ1-1, with D possibly matching TRBD1 (5 bases). Per the germline V gene, CDR1 is SQVTM and CDR2 is ANQGSEA. The CDR3 is 13 residues long. The CDR3 bases are TGCGGGGGGAGGGGACGGCTTGACACTGAAGCTTTCTTT. It encodes CGGRGRLDTEAFF.

This chain links TRBV9 with TRBJ2-3, with TRBD1 identical over 10 bases. The CDR3 loop spans 15 amino acids. Germline lookup yields CDR1 SGDLS and CDR2 YYNGEE. V lost 2 bases, J lost 5 bases, and 5 bases stayed unmatched. The CDR3 nucleotides read TGTGCCAGCAGCGTGACAGGGGGCTGGAAAGATACGCAGTATTTT. It specifies CASSVTGGWKDTQYF.

The chain has TRBV7-9 and TRBJ1-2; possibly TRBD1 for D (6 bases). Trimming stripped 1 base from V and 4 bases from J, with 13 bases between. The CDR3 is 15 residues long. Germline-derived CDR1 and CDR2 are SEHNR and FQNEAQ (reference sequence). The CDR3 sequence: CASSLGQGRFYGYTF. CDR3 nucleotides: TGTGCCAGCAGCTTAGGGCAGGGGCGCTTCTATGGCTACACCTTC.

This chain uses TRBV28 with TRBJ2-7; D may be TRBD1 (6 bases). Germline lookup yields CDR1 MDHEN and CDR2 SYDVKM. Between the trimmed V and J ends, which lost 6 bases and 4 bases, there was a span of 10 bases. The CDR3 length is 12 residues. The CDR3 spells CASSTGLYEQYF. As DNA, the CDR3 is TGTGCCAGCAGCACAGGGTTGTACGAGCAGTACTTC.

The rearrangement links TRBV24-1 to TRBJ2-4; D is possibly TRBD1 (5 bases). This CDR3 comprises 14 residues. Germline V gene lookup returns CDR1 KGHDR and CDR2 SFDVKD. V lost 2 bases to trimming and J lost 8 bases, with 12 bases between them. The DNA of the CDR3 is TGTGCCACCAGTGATTATAGCCAGGGCGACATTCAGTACTTC. It codes for CATSDYSQGDIQYF.

CDR3 coding DNA: TGTGCCAGCAGAACAAGGGACACCTATAGGGAGACCCAGTACTTC. It encodes CASRTRDTYRETQYF. The chain carries TRBV6-6 and TRBJ2-5; a weak D match, TRBD1 (6 bases). This CDR3 has 15 amino acids. V was shortened by 6 bases and J by 5 bases, with 19 bases between the two germline ends. Germline CDR1 reads MNHNY; CDR2 reads SVGAGI (reference sequence).

The V call is TRBV6-5, the J call TRBJ1-4; a weak D match, TRBD1 (5 bases). Germline CDR1 is MNHEY and CDR2 is SVGAGI. Trimming cost V 7 bases and J 1 base, with 13 bases left between them. This CDR3 comprises 15 residues. The CDR3 DNA sequence: TGTGCCAGCACCCAGCCGGGGGGAACTAATGAAAAACTGTTTTTT. Translated: CASTQPGGTNEKLFF.

The genes are TRBV18 and TRBJ1-2, with 9 bases lining up with TRBD1. CDR3 length: 16 amino acids. Germline CDR1 KGHSH, CDR2 LQKENI. Trimming at V came to 3 bases and at J to 2 bases, leaving 7 bases not matched to a gene. CDR3 bases: TGTGCCAGCTCACCCGGTACAGGGGGCGTAAACTATGGCTACACCTTC. This sequence encodes CASSPGTGGVNYGYTF.